The TCR beta chain under discussion was sequenced for a study of blood T cell repertoires in COVID-19. Study overall: Samples of COVID-19 (acute and convalescent) were obtained from the United States, Italy and Spain.

Participant ages covered about 18 to 89 years across about 25 US areas. Participants had their cohort set by participant-reported clinical history. This CDR3 spans 13 amino acids. The germline gives CDR1 LNHNV, CDR2 YYDKDF (reference sequence). With V trimmed by 9 bases and J by 2 bases, 4 bases remained unmatched. TCRdb keeps only in-frame clones here, not all; method: immunoSEQ multiplex PCR. This table holds over 250,000 clones, around nine tenths found once. The gene calls are TRBV15 and TRBJ2-1, with 7 positions matching TRBD2. The material sequenced was PBMCs or T cells enriched from blood (not recorded which). The sequence was collected from a woman between 55 and 75 years old who had recovered from COVID-19. Here the CDR3 reads CATERGPYNEQFF. CDR3 sequence (DNA): TGTGCCACGGAGCGGGGACCCTACAATGAGCAGTTCTTC.